These 14 T cell receptor beta chains were all obtained from the same sample, sequenced in a study of blood T cell repertoires in COVID-19 (dated by TCRdb to the early 2020s). Library creation used the immunoSEQ multiplex PCR assay. Held by TCRdb, this immuneACCESS table contains in-frame sequences only and omits some clones. Under half of the omission traces to an unresolved V gene where checked; the cause of the rest is unknown. In all, the sample holds about 140,000 clones, and around nine tenths of those were seen once. The ten most abundant clones make up roughly a tenth of the sample. The sample consisted of peripheral blood. The receptor set was obtained from a man aged 55-75 years with active or convalescent COVID-19.

The chain couples TRBV6-1 to TRBJ2-5, with 7 bases that match TRBD1. The V gene end was trimmed by 3 bases and the J gene end by 5 bases; junction bases not matched to a gene: 6. Germline-derived CDR1 and CDR2 are MNHNS and SASEGT. The CDR3 runs 14 residues. This CDR3 is CASSEPQGRETQYF. As DNA, the CDR3 is TGTGCCAGCAGTGAGCCACAGGGGCGGGAGACCCAGTACTTC.

The chain uses TRBV10-3 and TRBJ1-6, with TRBD1 identical over 9 bases. The CDR3 spans 17 residues. Germline V gives CDR1 ENHRY, CDR2 SYGVKD. J lost 9 bases, V lost 2 bases, and 11 bases had no gene match. The DNA of the CDR3 is TGTGCCATCAGTGAGGGGACAGGGAATATATATCCTTCACCCCTCCACTTT. This sequence encodes CAISEGTGNIYPSPLHF.

The V and J genes are TRBV15 and TRBJ2-1, with TRBD2 matching 15 bases. The V segment lost 3 bases and the J segment 1 base; nucleotides outside the gene matches: 7. CDR1 and CDR2 (germline): LNHNV, YYDKDF (reference sequence). The CDR3 has 19 amino acids. The CDR3 region is CATSRSAGLAGGSYNEQFF. CDR3 DNA sequence: TGTGCCACCAGCAGGTCCGCGGGACTAGCGGGAGGTTCCTACAATGAGCAGTTCTTC.

V gene TRBV12-3 or TRBV12-4 combines with J gene TRBJ2-7; D is perhaps TRBD2 (6 bases). The CDR3 totals 12 residues. Trimming left V 6 bases short and J 6 bases short, with 12 bases between. CDR3 residues: CASRKTGGEQYF. CDR3 nucleotides: TGTGCCAGCAGAAAGACCGGGGGCGAGCAGTACTTC.

The J gene is TRBJ2-7, the V gene TRBV7-2; D may be TRBD2 (6 bases). CDR1 and CDR2 from the germline V gene are SGHTA and FQGNSA. The ends were cut back, 4 bases at V and 2 bases at J, with 12 bases in the middle. The CDR3 is 14 amino acids. The CDR3, as DNA: TGTGCCAGCAGCTCCCGTACGGGGGCCTACGAGCAGTACTTC. Translated: CASSSRTGAYEQYF.

The CDR3 nucleotides read TGTGCCAGTAATGGGAGATTCAATTCACCCCTCCACTTT. Protein: CASNGRFNSPLHF. The chain carries TRBV19 and TRBJ1-6; D call uncertain. The CDR3 totals 13 residues. Trimming shortened V by 7 bases and J by 7 bases, and 11 bases separated the two germline ends. Germline V CDR1 and CDR2: LNHDA, SQIVND (reference sequence).

The chain joins TRBV6-5 to TRBJ1-6; 8 bases align to TRBD1. Germline values: CDR1 MNHEY, CDR2 SVGAGI. With V trimmed by 6 bases and J by 5 bases, 3 bases remained unmatched. There are 14 residues in the CDR3. CDR3 amino acids: CASRETGDNSPLHF. The CDR3 nucleotides read TGTGCCAGCAGAGAGACAGGGGATAATTCACCCCTCCACTTT.

The gene calls are TRBV19 and TRBJ1-2, with a tentative D call TRBD1 (5 bases). CDR1 and CDR2 from the germline V gene are LNHDA and SQIVND (reference sequence). The CDR3 length is 15 residues. The germline V and J ends were trimmed by 9 bases and 2 bases, with 19 bases remaining between them. The CDR3 sequence: CASTLKTAPNYGYTF. CDR3 nucleotide sequence: TGTGCCAGCACACTAAAGACAGCCCCGAACTATGGCTACACCTTC.

V is TRBV11-2 and J is TRBJ2-3; 10 bases agree with TRBD2. The CDR3 runs 17 residues. Germline-derived CDR1 and CDR2 are SGHAT and FQNNGV. The V gene end was trimmed by 8 bases and the J gene end by 1 base; junction bases not matched to a gene: 12. Here the CDR3 reads CASAAGGPGSRTDTQYF. As DNA, the CDR3 is TGTGCCAGCGCAGCGGGAGGGCCGGGCTCTCGCACAGATACGCAGTATTTT.

The chain employs TRBV19 and TRBJ1-2, with 8 bases matching TRBD1. The germline gives CDR1 LNHDA, CDR2 SQIVND (reference sequence). CDR3 length: 16 amino acids. V was pared by 5 bases and J by 4 bases, with 12 bases of the junction left unmatched. The CDR3 loop reads CASSPTTGVRLYGYTF. The CDR3 nucleotides are TGTGCCAGTAGTCCTACGACAGGGGTGAGACTCTATGGCTACACCTTC.

The V and J genes are TRBV28 and TRBJ1-5; D ambiguous. Per the germline V gene, CDR1 is MDHEN and CDR2 is SYDVKM. CDR3 size: 14 residues. V shed 8 bases and J shed 4 bases, with 15 bases lying between them. The CDR3 DNA is TGTGCCAGCTGCCATGGAGGACGGAATCAGCCCCAGCATTTT. Protein sequence: CASCHGGRNQPQHF.

The chain uses TRBV9 and TRBJ1-1; TRBD1 agrees at 7 bases. Germline V gene lookup returns CDR1 SGDLS and CDR2 YYNGEE. V dropped 0 bases and J dropped 6; count of bases not matched to a gene: 11. The CDR3 consists of 16 residues. DNA for the CDR3: TGTGCCAGCAGCGTAGAACAGGGGCCTAAGGGCGCTGAAGCTTTCTTT. Translating gives CASSVEQGPKGAEAFF.

The chain links TRBV28 to TRBJ2-5; 13 positions agree with TRBD2. CDR1 is MDHEN, CDR2 SYDVKM, per germline. The CDR3 contains 16 residues. Trimming removed 5 bases from V and 5 bases from J; junction bases left unmatched: 8. The CDR3: CASSPAGTSGMETQYF. The CDR3 DNA sequence: TGTGCCAGCAGTCCAGCGGGGACTAGCGGGATGGAGACCCAGTACTTC.

This chain links TRBV11-2 with TRBJ2-2; 8 bases line up with TRBD2. The CDR3 runs to 15 residues. The V gene end was trimmed by 4 bases and the J gene end by 4 bases; junction bases not matched to a gene: 5. Germline CDR1 reads SGHAT; CDR2 reads FQNNGV. CDR3 DNA: TGTGCCAGCAGCTCTCTAGCGGGTTTCACCGGGGAGCTGTTTTTT. This translates into CASSSLAGFTGELFF.